The 26 T cell receptor beta chains presented below share a single source sample, sequenced in a study of blood T cell repertoires in COVID-19. Assay used: immunoSEQ multiplex PCR; TCRdb lists only in-frame clones, some missing. In the table there are roughly 290,000 clones, over 75% of which are singletons. The sequencing input was peripheral blood. These receptor sequences come from a woman aged 60-75 years with acute or convalescent COVID-19.

This clone was picked up one time. J is TRBJ2-3 and V is TRBV5-4; D uncertain. The V end lost 6 bases, the J end lost 2 bases, and 13 bases lay between the germline ends. Germline CDR1 reads SGHNT; CDR2 reads YYREEE (reference sequence). The CDR3 loop spans 14 amino acids. The CDR3 region is CASTQQTVTDTQYF. As DNA, the CDR3 is TGTGCCAGCACCCAGCAGACTGTCACAGATACGCAGTATTTT. Supplemented by reference TRBV5-4 and TRBJ2-3, the full variable domain reads ETGVTQSPTHLIKTRGQQVTLRCSSQSGHNTVSWYQQALGQGPQFIFQYYREEENGRGNFPPRFSGLQFPNYSSELNVNALELDDSALYLCASTQQTVTDTQYFGPGTRLTVL.

The rearrangement links TRBV18 to TRBJ1-1; possible D gene TRBD1, 5 bases. Trimming pared 1 base from V and 3 bases from J, leaving 9 bases between. This CDR3 contains 14 residues. CDR1 KGHSH and CDR2 LQKENI come from the germline V gene. The CDR3 DNA reads TGTGCCAGCTCACCACTGGGAGGGGACACTGAAGCTTTCTTT. Amino acid sequence: CASSPLGGDTEAFF.

CDR3 region: CASSLFAQGGYTF. The DNA for the CDR3 is TGTGCCAGCAGTTTATTCGCCCAGGGTGGCTACACCTTC. The chain has TRBV28 and TRBJ1-2, with a weak D call TRBD1 (5 bases). The CDR3 is made up of 13 amino acids. The germline V and J ends were trimmed by 1 base and 7 bases, with 10 bases remaining between them. Germline CDR1 reads MDHEN; CDR2 reads SYDVKM.

The rearrangement uses TRBV6-1 and TRBJ1-4; no clear D. CDR1 is MNHNS, CDR2 SASEGT, per germline. CDR3 length equals 15 residues. V lost 0 bases to trimming and J lost 4 bases, with 9 bases between them. The CDR3 reads CASSEAPGVNEKLFF. The CDR3 nucleotides read TGTGCCAGCAGTGAAGCGCCGGGTGTTAATGAAAAACTGTTTTTT.

This chain links TRBV6-5 with TRBJ1-6; D is unresolved. The germline V gene has CDR1 MNHEY and CDR2 SVGAGI. This CDR3 is 12 amino acids long. Trimming pared 6 bases from V and 10 bases from J, leaving 10 bases between. The CDR3 loop reads CASRLRLSPLHF. The CDR3 DNA sequence: TGTGCCAGCAGGCTACGGTTATCACCCCTCCACTTT.

V gene TRBV3-1 (or the pseudogene TRBV3-2) combines with J gene TRBJ1-5; D ambiguous. Germline V gene sequence: CDR1 LGHDT, CDR2 YNNKEL (reference sequence). The CDR3 is 13 amino acids. The ends were cut back, 4 bases at V and 4 bases at J, with 8 bases in the middle. Here the CDR3 DNA reads TGTGCCAGCAGCCCCGACACTAATCAGCCCCAGCATTTT. Translating gives CASSPDTNQPQHF.

The chain combines TRBV15 with TRBJ2-1; 7 nucleotides align to TRBD2. Germline V gives CDR1 LNHNV, CDR2 YYDKDF (reference sequence). Trimming cost V 4 bases and J 5 bases; bases outside gene matches: 8. CDR3 length: 15 residues. CDR3 residues: CATSKAKAGDNEQFF. The CDR3 DNA follows: TGTGCCACCAGCAAAGCGAAGGCGGGAGACAATGAGCAGTTCTTC.

The chain combines TRBV9 with TRBJ2-2, with no clear D. The CDR3 sequence is 15 residues long. Trimming removed 0 bases at V and 5 bases at J, with 11 bases between. Germline V lookup: CDR1 SGDLS, CDR2 YYNGEE. CDR3 coding DNA: TGTGCCAGCAGCGTAGTCCGCGAAGCGACCGGGGAGCTGTTTTTT. The encoded protein is CASSVVREATGELFF.

V and J are TRBV9 and TRBJ2-7; weak D call: TRBD1 (5 bases). The CDR3 runs 12 residues. V was cut by 6 bases and J by 2 bases, with 9 bases left in between. Germline lookup yields CDR1 SGDLS and CDR2 YYNGEE. DNA for the CDR3: TGTGCCAGCACAAGGGGTGCCTACGAGCAGTACTTC. This translates into CASTRGAYEQYF.

The J gene is TRBJ2-1, the V gene TRBV4-3, with 8 bases fitting TRBD1. The CDR3 length is 15 residues. Per germline, CDR1 LGHNA and CDR2 YSLEER. The V gene end was trimmed by 0 bases and the J gene end by 4 bases; junction bases not matched to a gene: 2. In DNA, the CDR3 is TGCGCCAGCAGCCAAGATACAGGGGGGTACAATGAGCAGTTCTTC. The encoded protein is CASSQDTGGYNEQFF.

J is TRBJ1-1 and V is TRBV5-1, with TRBD1 matching over 8 bases. Germline trimming cut 4 bases from V and 4 bases from J; bases unmatched to any gene: 3. The length of the CDR3 is 13 residues. Germline values: CDR1 SGHRS, CDR2 YFSETQ. The chain's CDR3 is CASSITGGTEAFF. The CDR3 DNA is TGCGCCAGCAGCATAACAGGGGGCACTGAAGCTTTCTTT.

The DNA for the CDR3 is TGTGCCAGCAGCTTGGACGGGGTTACCTCCTACAATGAGCAGTTCTTC. Protein: CASSLDGVTSYNEQFF. The chain uses TRBV5-4 and TRBJ2-1, with D possibly TRBD2 on 5 matching bases. The germline gives CDR1 SGHNT, CDR2 YYREEE (reference sequence). This CDR3 comprises 16 residues. The V end was cut by 0 bases, the J end by 0 bases, with 10 bases between.

This chain links TRBV7-2 with TRBJ1-2; D may be TRBD1 (6 bases). This CDR3 has 13 amino acids. The germline V gene has CDR1 SGHTA and CDR2 FQGNSA. The V gene lost 4 bases and the J gene lost 2 bases, with 8 bases spanning the gap. The CDR3 bases are TGTGCCAGCAGCTGGGACACCAACTATGGCTACACCTTC. Protein sequence: CASSWDTNYGYTF.

As DNA, the CDR3 is TGCGCCAGCAGCTCTGGAGGGAGCAGCACAGATACGCAGTATTTT. Protein: CASSSGGSSTDTQYF. The chain has TRBV5-1 and TRBJ2-3; tentative D call: TRBD2 (6 bases). Trimming took off 3 bases at V and 0 bases at J, with 11 bases between the two ends. Germline V lookup: CDR1 SGHRS, CDR2 YFSETQ. The CDR3 covers 15 residues.

This clone was counted once. V and J are TRBV27 and TRBJ2-3; maybe TRBD2 (6 bases). Trimming shortened V by 6 bases and J by 4 bases, and 14 bases separated the two germline ends. The germline V gene has CDR1 MNHEY and CDR2 SMNVEV (reference sequence). CDR3 size: 14 residues. This CDR3 is CASSGTEYPDTQYF. The CDR3 coding sequence is TGTGCCAGCAGCGGGACTGAGTACCCAGATACGCAGTATTTT.

As for this clone: The same CDR3 can be traced to other DNA sequences in this sample. V and J are TRBV9 and TRBJ1-2; 9 bases fit TRBD1. The J segment lost 8 bases and the V segment lost 0 bases, leaving 2 bases of the junction unmatched. Germline CDR1 SGDLS, CDR2 YYNGEE. The CDR3 contains 13 residues. The CDR3: CASSVGTGDGYTF. In nucleotides, the CDR3 is TGTGCCAGCAGCGTAGGGACAGGGGACGGCTACACCTTC.

The V call is TRBV27, the J call TRBJ1-4; D gene ambiguous. The V and J ends lost 10 bases and 8 bases respectively, with 23 bases between them. Looked up from germline, CDR1 is MNHEY and CDR2 is SMNVEV (reference sequence). CDR3 length: 15 residues. Here the CDR3 reads CATSRDPTGWEKLFF. DNA of the CDR3: TGTGCCACTTCCCGAGACCCCACGGGATGGGAAAAACTGTTTTTT. Based on the CDR3 plus reference TRBV27 and TRBJ1-4, the full variable domain is EAQVTQNPRYLITVTGKKLTVTCSQNMNHEYMSWYRQDPGLGLRQIYYSMNVEVTDKGDVPEGYKVSRKEKRNFPLILESPSPNQTSLYFCATSRDPTGWEKLFFGSGTQLSVL.

The CDR3, as DNA: TGTGCCAGCAGTTACCGACACCTTGGGAACACCGGGGAGCTGTTTTTT. Residues: CASSYRHLGNTGELFF. This chain links TRBV6-5 with TRBJ2-2; D unresolved. The CDR3 extends over 16 amino acids. The V and J ends lost 2 bases and 1 base respectively, with 11 bases between them. The germline gives CDR1 MNHEY, CDR2 SVGAGI.

V is TRBV7-8 and J is TRBJ1-4; D remains unclear. The CDR3 totals 15 residues. CDR1 and CDR2 from the germline V gene are SGHVS and FQNEAQ. Between the trimmed V and J ends, which lost 6 bases and 4 bases, there was a span of 15 bases. This chain's CDR3 is CASSPSGFVNEKLFF. In nucleotides, the CDR3 is TGTGCCAGCAGTCCCTCCGGGTTTGTTAATGAAAAACTGTTTTTT.

CDR3 sequence (DNA): TGCAGCTTCGGGGGGCTAGCGGGATTTTCTAGCACAGATACGCAGTATTTT. Protein product: CSFGGLAGFSSTDTQYF. The chain couples TRBV29-1 to TRBJ2-3; TRBD2 aligns across 9 bases. CDR1 is SQVTM and CDR2 is ANQGSEA in the germline V gene. J gave up 0 bases and V 8 bases, and 15 bases lay outside the gene matches. The CDR3 has 17 amino acids.

The chain combines TRBV29-1 with TRBJ2-7; TRBD1 matches 10 bases. In germline, CDR1 is SQVTM, CDR2 ANQGSEA. V was pared by 0 bases and J by 1 base, with 6 bases of the junction left unmatched. This CDR3 spans 16 amino acids. The CDR3 spells CSVEDLGTGVSYEQYF. The CDR3 DNA is TGCAGCGTTGAAGATCTGGGGACAGGGGTGTCCTACGAGCAGTACTTC.

J is TRBJ2-1 and V is TRBV29-1; D is possibly TRBD2 (5 bases). V lost 3 bases, J lost 4 bases, and 10 bases lay in between. The CDR3 totals 13 residues. The germline V gene encodes CDR1 SQVTM and CDR2 ANQGSEA. The CDR3 is CSVDKDLYNEQFF. The CDR3 DNA sequence: TGCAGCGTTGATAAGGACTTATACAATGAGCAGTTCTTC.

The J gene is TRBJ1-2, the V gene TRBV19; 8 nucleotides line up with TRBD1. V gave up 5 bases and J gave up 3 bases; unmatched junction bases: 11. The V gene's germline CDR1 is LNHDA and CDR2 SQIVND (reference sequence). The CDR3 loop spans 16 amino acids. CDR3 in amino acids: CASSPTYRGDDYGYTF. The CDR3 nucleotides read TGTGCCAGTAGTCCTACTTACAGGGGGGATGACTATGGCTACACCTTC.

The chain combines TRBV27 with TRBJ1-2, with D perhaps matching TRBD1 (5 bases). Germline assignment: CDR1 MNHEY and CDR2 SMNVEV (reference sequence). The germline V and J ends were trimmed by 5 bases and 2 bases, with 15 bases remaining between them. This CDR3 comprises 15 residues. This chain's CDR3 is CASSPLRQRNYGYTF. The CDR3, as DNA: TGTGCCAGCAGTCCCCTCCGACAGAGAAACTATGGCTACACCTTC.

The V gene is TRBV29-1, the J gene TRBJ2-1; a possible D gene is TRBD1 (6 bases). V was clipped by 7 bases and J by 6 bases, with 19 bases between them. There are 14 residues in the CDR3. CDR1 is SQVTM, CDR2 ANQGSEA, per germline. CDR3 residues: CSAGRQARTNEQFF. The CDR3 DNA is TGCAGCGCTGGTCGACAGGCCCGGACCAATGAGCAGTTCTTC.

This rearrangement joins TRBV7-2 to TRBJ1-6, with TRBD1 identical over 10 bases. The CDR3 runs 17 residues. Germline trimming cut 1 base from V and 3 bases from J; bases unmatched to any gene: 3. Looked up from germline, CDR1 is SGHTA and CDR2 is FQGNSA. CDR3 coding DNA: TGTGCCAGCAGCTTAGGGACAGGGGGTTTCTATAATTCACCCCTCCACTTT. This translates into CASSLGTGGFYNSPLHF.